One and the same sample provided the 15 T cell receptor beta chains below, sequenced in a study of blood T cell repertoires in COVID-19 (dated by TCRdb to about 2020). The protocol used for the library was the immunoSEQ multiplex PCR assay. TCRdb limited this immuneACCESS table to in-frame rearrangements with V and J called. A share of clones is missing; checked studies link under half to unresolved V genes, and the rest is unexplained. Present in this sample are about 480,000 clones, approximately 89% of which were seen just once. Clones ranked in the top ten supply approximately 12% of the sample. Sequenced input: peripheral blood. The receptors here all came from a woman between 45 and 65 years old with COVID-19, enrolled during active disease.

The chain employs TRBV19 and TRBJ1-2; the match to TRBD1 covers 10 bases. V dropped 7 bases and J dropped 3; count of bases not matched to a gene: 8. There are 15 residues in the CDR3. The germline V gene has CDR1 LNHDA and CDR2 SQIVND (reference sequence). CDR3 nucleotide sequence: TGTGCCAGTACCTGGGACAGGGGAGGTGACTATGGCTACACCTTC. It is translated as CASTWDRGGDYGYTF. Full variable domain (rest looked up from reference TRBV19 and TRBJ1-2): DGGITQSPKYLFRKEGQNVTLSCEQNLNHDAMYWYRQDPGQGLRLIYYSQIVNDFQKGDIAEGYSVSREKKESFPLTVTSAQKNPTAFYLCASTWDRGGDYGYTFGSGTRLTVV.

The chain carries TRBV11-2 and TRBJ2-2; 7 bases are a match to TRBD1. The length of the CDR3 is 15 residues. Germline V gene data show CDR1 as SGHAT and CDR2 as FQNNGV. With 5 bases clipped from V and 3 bases from J, the junction kept 6 bases outside the gene matches. CDR3 sequence (DNA): TGTGCCAGCAGCCCAGGGACAGTCGACACCGGGGAGCTGTTTTTT. It is translated as CASSPGTVDTGELFF.

In this sample, this clone turned up once. The V call is TRBV2, the J call TRBJ2-7; possibly TRBD2 for D (6 bases). Germline assignment: CDR1 SNHLY and CDR2 FYNNEI. Trimming removed 4 bases from V and 4 bases from J, with 8 bases in between. The length of the CDR3 is 12 residues. Written as DNA, the CDR3 is TGTGCCAGCAGTGGGGGGGAGTACGAGCAGTACTTC. This encodes CASSGGEYEQYF.

J is TRBJ1-5 and V is TRBV25-1, with a weak D call TRBD1 (5 bases). This CDR3 has 16 residues. The ends were cut back, 4 bases at V and 3 bases at J, with 16 bases in the middle. Per germline, CDR1 MGHDK and CDR2 SYGVNS. The CDR3 region has the DNA TGTGCCAGCAGTGGGGTTCGGGGAGGGGACAATCAGCCCCAGCATTTT. Translating it yields CASSGVRGGDNQPQHF.

The chain combines TRBV4-2 with TRBJ2-1; TRBD2 agrees at 11 bases. V was pared by 3 bases and J by 7 bases, with 5 bases of the junction left unmatched. Germline CDR1 reads LGHNA; CDR2 reads YNFKEQ. This CDR3 is 15 amino acids long. This CDR3 is CASSQTSGVQNEQFF. CDR3 nucleotides: TGTGCCAGCAGCCAGACTAGCGGGGTGCAAAATGAGCAGTTCTTC.

The chain combines TRBV15 with TRBJ2-1; tentatively, D is TRBD1 (6 bases). This CDR3 has 15 residues. Trimming took 1 base from V and 8 from J, leaving 15 bases between them. In germline, CDR1 is LNHNV, CDR2 YYDKDF (reference sequence). CDR3 DNA: TGTGCCACCAGCAGAGGAAAACAGGGTTTCGATGAGCAGTTCTTC. Protein sequence: CATSRGKQGFDEQFF.

V usage is TRBV10-3 and J usage is TRBJ1-5, with D possibly being TRBD1 (6 bases). V lost 10 bases and J 6 bases, leaving 16 bases between the germline ends. Germline V lookup: CDR1 ENHRY, CDR2 SYGVKD. The length of the CDR3 is 13 residues. The DNA of the CDR3 is TGTGCCACCCTTGGGGACATTGGTCAGCCCCAGCATTTT. Translated: CATLGDIGQPQHF.

The chain links TRBV28 to TRBJ1-5; D might be TRBD1 (6 bases). There are 14 residues in the CDR3. V was pared by 3 bases and J by 7 bases, with 13 bases between. The germline CDR1 and CDR2 sequences are MDHEN and SYDVKM. The CDR3 spells CASSFGGGFQPQHF. The CDR3 nucleotides are TGTGCCAGCAGTTTCGGTGGGGGCTTCCAGCCCCAGCATTTT.

The CDR3, as DNA: TGTGCCAGCAGCTCCGGCCGATTCGGACTGGTGAAGTTCTTC. Residues: CASSSGRFGLVKFF. The V call is TRBV7-6, the J call TRBJ2-1, with TRBD2 as a possible D gene (5 bases). The CDR3 has 14 amino acids. From germline, CDR1 is SGHVS and CDR2 FNYEAQ. Trimming left V 4 bases short and J 14 bases short, with 21 bases between. The whole variable domain, filled in from reference TRBV7-6 and TRBJ2-1, reads GAGVSQSPRYKVTKRGQDVALRCDPISGHVSLYWYRQALGQGPEFLTYFNYEAQQDKSGLPNDRFSAERPEGSISTLTIQRTEQRDSAMYRCASSSGRFGLVKFFGPGTRLTVL.

In this sample, this clone turned up once. The V and J genes are TRBV6-2 or TRBV6-3 and TRBJ1-1; the D gene is possibly TRBD1 (6 bases). CDR1 is MNHEY and CDR2 is SVGEGT in the germline V gene. Trimming took off 4 bases at V and 6 bases at J, with 21 bases between the two ends. There are 16 residues in the CDR3. The CDR3 DNA reads as TGTGCCAGCAGTTCGCCTCCCGGACAGAGGTTCGCTGAAGCTTTCTTT. It codes for CASSSPPGQRFAEAFF.

The V call is TRBV19, the J call TRBJ1-6, with a possible D match to TRBD1 (6 bases). Trimming took off 9 bases at V and 10 bases at J, with 16 bases between the two ends. Germline CDR1 and CDR2: LNHDA and SQIVND (reference sequence). This CDR3 contains 13 residues. The CDR3 DNA reads as TGTGCCAGCGCACAGGGACCTATATCACCCCTCCACTTT. Translating it yields CASAQGPISPLHF.

This clone was seen a single time. The chain carries TRBV5-6 and TRBJ1-1; 8 bases match TRBD1. Trimming at V came to 3 bases and at J to 3 bases, leaving 13 bases not matched to a gene. This CDR3 is built from 17 residues. The V gene's germline CDR1 is SGHDT and CDR2 YYEEEE. CDR3: CASSSLKRQGSHTEAFF. For the CDR3, the DNA is TGTGCCAGCAGCTCCCTTAAGCGACAGGGGTCGCACACTGAAGCTTTCTTT.

This clone has a handful of counts. The chain employs TRBV29-1 and TRBJ1-1, with TRBD1 identical over 8 bases. Germline V lookup: CDR1 SQVTM, CDR2 ANQGSEA. V dropped 0 bases and J dropped 4; count of bases not matched to a gene: 4. The CDR3 extends over 14 amino acids. CDR3 sequence reads: CSVEDRGRFTEAFF. In DNA form, the CDR3 reads TGCAGCGTTGAAGACAGGGGGCGCTTCACTGAAGCTTTCTTT.

The chain carries TRBV5-6 and TRBJ1-2, with 8 bases lining up with TRBD1. Germline V gene sequence: CDR1 SGHDT, CDR2 YYEEEE. Trimming at V came to 2 bases and at J to 4 bases, leaving 4 bases not matched to a gene. The CDR3 loop spans 14 amino acids. This CDR3 reads CASSFQGASYGYTF. The DNA of the CDR3 is TGTGCCAGCAGCTTCCAGGGGGCGTCCTATGGCTACACCTTC.

This chain uses TRBV5-1 with TRBJ2-1; TRBD2 matches at 11 bases. The CDR3 runs 13 residues. The germline CDR1 and CDR2 sequences are SGHRS and YFSETQ. The V and J ends lost 0 bases and 10 bases, in that order; junction bases with no gene match: 0. The CDR3 region is CASSLGLAGEQFF. DNA of the CDR3: TGCGCCAGCAGCTTGGGACTAGCGGGGGAGCAGTTCTTC.